Following are 32 T cell receptor beta chains from one sample sequenced in a study of cytomegalovirus exposure and HLA in healthy donors. Both 60 Vbeta primers and 13 Jbeta primers went into the PCR. Clones were read by immunoSEQ multiplex PCR, and TCRdb kept only the in-frame ones, dropping some. The sample shows 150,000 to 200,000 clones, over 9.5% of them seen only once. Material for sequencing was PBMCs. All receptors derive from a man aged 50-59 years in good health and CMV-seropositive.

The CDR3 DNA sequence: TGCGCCAGCATTCGGACAGGGGTGTCTGGAAACACCATATATTTT. Its protein is CASIRTGVSGNTIYF. The V and J genes are TRBV10-1 and TRBJ1-3, with 9 bases aligning to TRBD1. V was pared by 7 bases and J by 1 base, with 5 bases of the junction left unmatched. The CDR3 sequence is 15 residues long. The germline CDR1 and CDR2 sequences are WNHNN and SYGVQD (reference sequence).

This clone was counted between two and nine times. V and J are TRBV6-1 and TRBJ1-4; TRBD1 is a possible D gene (5 bases). This CDR3 region has 14 residues. Trimming took 6 bases from V and 4 from J, leaving 12 bases between them. Germline CDR1 MNHNS, CDR2 SASEGT. The CDR3, as DNA: TGTGCCAGCAGGGGGGGACGGAGTAATGAAAAACTGTTTTTT. Its protein is CASRGGRSNEKLFF.

V is TRBV7-6 and J is TRBJ2-7; D not resolved. This CDR3 region has 14 residues. Trimming removed 5 bases from V and 3 bases from J, with 14 bases in between. Germline V gene data show CDR1 as SGHVS and CDR2 as FNYEAQ. The CDR3 coding sequence is TGTGCCAGCAGCCCAGACTCGAGGCGCTACGAGCAGTACTTC. This codes for CASSPDSRRYEQYF.

This chain links TRBV7-2 with TRBJ1-5; D unresolved. Per germline, CDR1 SGHTA and CDR2 FQGNSA. The CDR3 has 15 amino acids. V was clipped by 2 bases and J by 2 bases, with 10 bases between them. CDR3 coding DNA: TGTGCCAGCAGCTTATCTGGGCTGGGCAATCAGCCCCAGCATTTT. Amino acid sequence: CASSLSGLGNQPQHF.

This clone was counted between two and nine times. A far larger clone is one base from this, pointing to a likely read error. This chain connects TRBV7-6 to TRBJ1-1; D is unclear. Germline CDR1 reads SGHVS; CDR2 reads FNYEAQ. The V end lost 3 bases, the J end lost 1 base, and 3 bases lay between the germline ends. This CDR3 is 12 amino acids long. Written as DNA, the CDR3 is TGTGCCAGCAGCTTCGGGAACACTGAAGCTTTCTTT. Its protein is CASSFGNTEAFF.

This clone was detected a few times. V gene TRBV10-1 combines with J gene TRBJ1-6, with 9 bases fitting TRBD1. Germline V gene lookup returns CDR1 WNHNN and CDR2 SYGVQD (reference sequence). The CDR3 totals 13 residues. The junction had 3 bases not matched to a gene; V was cut back by 6 bases and J by 9 bases. CDR3 sequence (DNA): TGCGCCAGCAGCCTGGACAGGGGTTCACCCCTCCACTTT. As protein: CASSLDRGSPLHF.

The chain recombines TRBV6-5 with TRBJ2-1; TRBD2 matches at 10 bases. This CDR3 comprises 15 residues. CDR1 and CDR2 (germline): MNHEY, SVGAGI. The V gene end was trimmed by 5 bases and the J gene end by 4 bases; junction bases not matched to a gene: 5. The CDR3 region has the DNA TGTGCCAGCAGTGCAGGACTAGCGGCGTACAATGAGCAGTTCTTC. Protein sequence: CASSAGLAAYNEQFF.

The genes are TRBV5-6 and TRBJ2-1; 9 nucleotides match TRBD1. Trimming removed 5 bases from V and 9 bases from J; junction bases left unmatched: 12. Germline V gene data show CDR1 as SGHDT and CDR2 as YYEEEE. The CDR3 loop spans 15 amino acids. CDR3 protein: CASSLTGGAAREQFF. CDR3 coding DNA: TGTGCCAGCAGTTTAACAGGGGGCGCCGCTCGTGAGCAGTTCTTC.

Only a few counts were recorded for this clone. V usage is TRBV30 and J usage is TRBJ1-5; unclear D gene. The CDR3 has 12 amino acids. The ends were cut back, 2 bases at V and 10 bases at J, with 12 bases in the middle. CDR1 is GTSNPN, CDR2 SVGIG, per germline (reference sequence). CDR3 DNA sequence: TGTGCCTGGAGTACCTCAGGAGGACCCCAGCATTTT. The encoded protein is CAWSTSGGPQHF.

In its sample, this clone was seen a few times. The chain recombines TRBV28 with TRBJ1-2, with D tentatively TRBD1 (6 bases). CDR1 is MDHEN, CDR2 SYDVKM, per germline. There are 12 residues in the CDR3. V was pared by 3 bases and J by 10 bases, with 12 bases between. CDR3 loop: CASSFGRGAYTF. For the CDR3, the DNA is TGTGCCAGCAGTTTCGGCAGGGGAGCCTACACCTTC.

This clone was counted a few times. The chain is built from TRBV6-5 and TRBJ1-1; the D is unclear. Germline CDR1 reads MNHEY; CDR2 reads SVGAGI. This CDR3 region has 13 residues. V lost 5 bases, J lost 1 base, and 8 bases lay in between. The CDR3 reads CASSGQPNTEAFF. For the CDR3, the DNA is TGTGCCAGCAGTGGGCAGCCGAACACTGAAGCTTTCTTT.

This clone was counted between two and nine times. The chain has TRBV5-1 and TRBJ1-2; TRBD1 matches at 9 bases. With V trimmed by 2 bases and J by 4 bases, 3 bases remained unmatched. The CDR3 loop spans 14 amino acids. Per the germline V gene, CDR1 is SGHRS and CDR2 is YFSETQ. This chain's CDR3 is CASSFGTGTYGYTF. Written as DNA, the CDR3 is TGCGCCAGCAGCTTCGGGACAGGGACCTATGGCTACACCTTC.

This rearrangement joins TRBV6-5 to TRBJ2-5, with a possible D match to TRBD2 (6 bases). Germline CDR1 and CDR2: MNHEY and SVGAGI. With 6 bases removed from V and 3 bases from J, the gap between germline ends came to 17 bases. CDR3 length equals 15 residues. CDR3 in amino acids: CASSPGTRGKETQYF. The CDR3 DNA reads TGTGCCAGCAGCCCCGGGACGCGGGGCAAAGAGACCCAGTACTTC.

This clone has ten or more counts. The genes are TRBV7-5 and TRBJ2-7; the table's D call of TRBD2 was not tested on the DNA. TRBV7-5 constitutes a pseudogene. The CDR3 totals 17 residues. The CDR3 here is CARRPGGADIKSYEQYV. The CDR3 DNA sequence: TGTGCCAGAAGACCTGGGGGGGCGGACATCAAATCCTACGAGCAGTACGTC.

Only a few counts were recorded for this clone. The V gene is TRBV2, the J gene TRBJ1-2; TRBD1 matches at 9 bases. The CDR3 is 15 amino acids. V shed 3 bases and J 5 bases; nucleotides not matched to a gene: 7. Germline V lookup: CDR1 SNHLY, CDR2 FYNNEI. CDR3 nucleotide sequence: TGTGCCAGCAGTGACGGAAACAGGGGGCTTTATGGCTACACCTTC. Translated, it gives CASSDGNRGLYGYTF.

This clone was counted between two and nine times. V usage is TRBV6-1 and J usage is TRBJ1-3; D perhaps matches TRBD1 (5 bases). Trimming took 10 bases from V and 1 from J, leaving 11 bases between them. The CDR3 is made up of 13 amino acids. Per the germline V gene, CDR1 is MNHNS and CDR2 is SASEGT. CDR3 DNA: TGTGCCACCCTGACAGCATCTGGAAACACCATATATTTT. Translation gives CATLTASGNTIYF.

Worth noting for this clone: The identical CDR3 is also encoded by other nucleotide sequences in the sample. The chain has TRBV14 and TRBJ2-7; 9 bases agree with TRBD1. With V trimmed by 4 bases and J by 13 bases, 11 bases remained unmatched. In germline, CDR1 is SGHDN, CDR2 FVKESK. The CDR3 is 13 residues long. In nucleotides, the CDR3 is TGTGCCAGCAGCCGAACGGACAGGGGTGTATCATACTTC. The encoded protein is CASSRTDRGVSYF.

This clone was counted many times. The rearrangement uses TRBV4-3 and TRBJ1-1; a possible D gene is TRBD1 (5 bases). Germline V gene sequence: CDR1 LGHNA, CDR2 YSLEER. This CDR3 has 14 amino acids. The V and J ends lost 1 base and 6 bases respectively, with 12 bases between them. CDR3 bases: TGCGCCAGCAGCCAAGGGGGGGGACGTTCTGAAGCTTTCTTT. Amino acid sequence: CASSQGGGRSEAFF.

The J gene is TRBJ1-5, the V gene TRBV28; D possibly corresponds to TRBD1 (5 bases). The CDR3 has 14 residues. V lost 6 bases, J lost 3 bases, and 12 bases lay in between. Germline V gene data show CDR1 as MDHEN and CDR2 as SYDVKM. The CDR3 DNA reads TGTGCCAGCAGCCCTGGGGGGGACAATCAGCCCCAGCATTTT. Translation: CASSPGGDNQPQHF.

This clone came up a few times. The V call is TRBV25-1, the J call TRBJ2-3; 11 bases map to TRBD2. The germline gives CDR1 MGHDK, CDR2 SYGVNS. V lost 8 bases, J lost 3 bases, and 7 bases stayed unmatched. This CDR3 has 15 residues. The CDR3 bases are TGTGCCAGCGGTGCTAGCGGGGGGAGGACAGATACGCAGTATTTT. Translating it yields CASGASGGRTDTQYF.

In its sample, this clone was seen a few times. J is TRBJ1-5 and V is TRBV30; 9 bases are a match to TRBD1. The CDR3 is 15 amino acids. Germline lookup yields CDR1 GTSNPN and CDR2 SVGIG (reference sequence). V was pared by 3 bases and J by 4 bases, with 7 bases of the junction left unmatched. Here the CDR3 reads CAWSAGQGENQPQHF. In DNA form, the CDR3 reads TGTGCCTGGAGCGCGGGACAGGGCGAAAATCAGCCCCAGCATTTT.

The DNA for the CDR3 is TGTGCCAGCAGCTTAGAGAGGGTTAACACTGAAGCTTTCTTT. It yields the protein CASSLERVNTEAFF. The V and J genes are TRBV7-9 and TRBJ1-1; D unresolved. The V and J ends lost 1 base and 2 bases respectively, with 8 bases between them. The CDR3 contains 14 residues. The germline gives CDR1 SEHNR, CDR2 FQNEAQ (reference sequence). The whole variable domain, filled in from reference TRBV7-9 and TRBJ1-1, reads DTGVSQNPRHKITKRGQNVTFRCDPISEHNRLYWYRQTLGQGPEFLTYFQNEAQLEKSRLLSDRFSAERPKGSFSTLEIQRTEQGDSAMYLCASSLERVNTEAFFGQGTRLTVV.

CDR3 bases: TGTGCCAGCAGCGGTAGACAGGGGTCAGAGACCCAGTACTTC. It translates to CASSGRQGSETQYF. V is TRBV5-8 and J is TRBJ2-5; TRBD1 agrees at 8 bases. The CDR3 length is 14 residues. V was clipped by 4 bases and J by 4 bases; unmatched bases: 6. Germline lookup yields CDR1 SGHTS and CDR2 YDEGEE.

CDR3: CASSSPGTYSPLHF. In DNA, the CDR3 is TGTGCCAGCAGCTCACCTGGGACTTATTCACCCCTCCACTTT. J is TRBJ1-6 and V is TRBV7-8, with D perhaps matching TRBD1 (5 bases). This CDR3 is built from 14 residues. The ends were cut back, 4 bases at V and 8 bases at J, with 12 bases in the middle. CDR1 SGHVS and CDR2 FQNEAQ come from the germline V gene.

The chain carries TRBV1 and TRBJ1-5; TRBD1 is the table's D call and was not checked against the DNA. TRBV1 is a recognized pseudogene. This CDR3 contains 17 residues. CDR3 sequence reads: CTSSQDEGTGDDQPQHF. In DNA form, the CDR3 reads TGCACCAGCAGCCAAGATGAGGGGACAGGGGACGATCAGCCCCAGCATTTT.

The chain combines TRBV7-6 with TRBJ1-3; D remains unclear. Germline CDR1 is SGHVS and CDR2 is FNYEAQ. This CDR3 spans 14 amino acids. V lost 1 base and J lost 3, with 7 bases in between. CDR3: CASSLEPSGNTIYF. The CDR3 DNA sequence: TGTGCCAGCAGCTTAGAACCGAGTGGAAACACCATATATTTT.

This sequence joins TRBV5-4 and TRBJ1-1, with 8 positions matching TRBD1. This CDR3 contains 16 residues. In germline, CDR1 is SGHNT, CDR2 YYREEE (reference sequence). Trimming removed 7 bases from V and 0 bases from J; junction bases left unmatched: 11. In nucleotides, the CDR3 is TGTGCCAGCGGCACCGGGACAGGTCTTCTGAACACTGAAGCTTTCTTT. Its translation: CASGTGTGLLNTEAFF.

This clone was observed a handful of times. The chain recombines TRBV6-5 with TRBJ1-5; D not certain. V lost 0 bases and J 0 bases, leaving 6 bases between the germline ends. Germline values: CDR1 MNHEY, CDR2 SVGAGI. The CDR3 loop spans 15 amino acids. CDR3 in DNA: TGTGCCAGCAGTTACTCGAGAGATAGCAATCAGCCCCAGCATTTT. This encodes CASSYSRDSNQPQHF.

The CDR3 loop is CASRGTGTGELFF. CDR3 in DNA: TGTGCCAGCAGAGGGACAGGGACCGGGGAGCTGTTTTTT. The rearrangement uses TRBV6-5 and TRBJ2-2; TRBD1 matches at 9 bases. Germline CDR1 and CDR2: MNHEY and SVGAGI. V gave up 6 bases and J gave up 5 bases; unmatched junction bases: 1. This CDR3 is built from 13 residues.

This clone was detected only a few times. J is TRBJ2-1 and V is TRBV5-1, with 8 bases matching TRBD2. After removal of 0 bases from V and 4 bases from J, the junction contained 6 bases not matched to a gene. The CDR3 extends over 16 amino acids. Looked up from germline, CDR1 is SGHRS and CDR2 is YFSETQ. The CDR3 DNA sequence: TGCGCCAGCAGCTTGGGGTTAGCGGGGCGGTACAATGAGCAGTTCTTC. Residues: CASSLGLAGRYNEQFF.

The table lists this clone with a few counts. The chain carries TRBV9 and TRBJ1-4; unclear D gene. From germline, CDR1 is SGDLS and CDR2 YYNGEE. With 2 bases removed from V and 4 bases from J, the gap between germline ends came to 9 bases. The CDR3 is 14 residues long. As DNA, the CDR3 is TGTGCCAGCAGCGTTGGAGCCCATAATGAAAAACTGTTTTTT. This codes for CASSVGAHNEKLFF.

A few counts support this clone. The genes are TRBV19 and TRBJ1-1; 12 nucleotides align to TRBD1. The germline gives CDR1 LNHDA, CDR2 SQIVND (reference sequence). The CDR3 has 14 amino acids. Trimming removed 5 bases from V and 6 bases from J; junction bases left unmatched: 4. The DNA for the CDR3 is TGTGCCAGTAGTCTCGGGACAGGGGGCCCTGAAGCTTTCTTT. Its translation is CASSLGTGGPEAFF.